Listed here are 26 T cell receptor beta chains from one sample, sequenced in a study of cytomegalovirus exposure and HLA in healthy donors. PCR was performed using 60 Vbeta and 13 Jbeta primers. The repertoire was sequenced with immunoSEQ multiplex PCR; TCRdb's copy has only in-frame clones and lacks some. Of tens of thousands of clones in the sample, less than 65% were seen once. Sample: PBMCs. The receptors were sampled from a woman aged 25-40 years in good health and CMV-seronegative.

The CDR3 DNA is TGCAGCGTCCGAGCCGGCTCCTACGAGCAGTACTTC. It encodes CSVRAGSYEQYF. The chain has TRBV29-1 and TRBJ2-7; D not certain. The length of the CDR3 is 12 residues. V was cut by 6 bases and J by 0 bases, with 9 bases left in between. In germline, CDR1 is SQVTM, CDR2 ANQGSEA.

The genes are TRBV2 and TRBJ2-7, with D perhaps TRBD1 (5 bases). Germline CDR1 and CDR2: SNHLY and FYNNEI. V lost 7 bases, J lost 6 bases, and 16 bases lay in between. This CDR3 is built from 13 residues. CDR3 in DNA: TGTGCCAGCAAGCTCTCAGGGAATGCCGAGCAGTACTTC. Its translation: CASKLSGNAEQYF.

The chain recombines TRBV10-3 with TRBJ1-4; TRBD1 agrees at 8 bases. The germline V gene has CDR1 ENHRY and CDR2 SYGVKD. The CDR3 has 15 amino acids. V dropped 10 bases and J dropped 7; count of bases not matched to a gene: 14. The DNA of the CDR3 is TGTGCCACCACACCCTCAACAGGGGGTGCTGAAAAACTGTTTTTT. It encodes CATTPSTGGAEKLFF.

This clone was seen only a few times. The V gene is TRBV2, the J gene TRBJ1-4; D possibly corresponds to TRBD1 (5 bases). Germline CDR1 reads SNHLY; CDR2 reads FYNNEI. V lost 8 bases and J lost 10, with 17 bases in between. There are 13 residues in the CDR3. The DNA for the CDR3 is TGTGCCAGCTGGGACTTCGGTGCGTCAAAACTGTTTTTT. Translated, it gives CASWDFGASKLFF.

This clone was seen only a few times. The V and J genes are TRBV11-2 and TRBJ1-1; weak D call: TRBD1 (5 bases). Germline values: CDR1 SGHAT, CDR2 FQNNGV. Trimming shortened V by 5 bases and J by 2 bases, and 15 bases separated the two germline ends. This CDR3 region has 15 residues. CDR3 bases: TGTGCCAGCAGCCGAAGCGGGACTTTTAACACTGAAGCTTTCTTT. Translated: CASSRSGTFNTEAFF.

The V call is TRBV30, the J call TRBJ1-1; the D is unclear. The germline gives CDR1 GTSNPN, CDR2 SVGIG (reference sequence). Trimming pared 1 base from V and 1 base from J, leaving 7 bases between. This CDR3 spans 13 amino acids. The CDR3 DNA sequence: TGTGCCTGGAGTGGGCAGGCGAACACTGAAGCTTTCTTT. It encodes CAWSGQANTEAFF.

About this clone: Other DNA sequences in the sample encode the same CDR3. The rearrangement joins TRBV6-6 to TRBJ2-5, with D possibly being TRBD2 (6 bases). Germline values: CDR1 MNHNY, CDR2 SVGAGI (reference sequence). The ends were cut back, 8 bases at V and 5 bases at J, with 15 bases in the middle. The CDR3 loop spans 13 amino acids. The CDR3 here is CASGDGGLETQYF. Written as DNA, the CDR3 is TGTGCCAGCGGGGACGGGGGTTTGGAGACCCAGTACTTC.

The V call is TRBV5-1, the J call TRBJ2-3; TRBD2 might be the D (6 bases). The CDR3 length is 16 residues. Trimming took off 0 bases at V and 1 base at J, with 12 bases between the two ends. CDR1 and CDR2 (germline): SGHRS, YFSETQ. The CDR3 loop reads CASSLAAGPRTDTQYF. CDR3 bases: TGCGCCAGCAGCTTGGCCGCGGGGCCACGCACAGATACGCAGTATTTT.

The chain recombines TRBV5-4 with TRBJ2-7; 8 bases are a match to TRBD1. The trim removed 5 bases at V and 6 bases at J, leaving 4 bases unmatched. This CDR3 contains 12 residues. Germline CDR1 SGHNT, CDR2 YYREEE (reference sequence). DNA for the CDR3: TGTGCCAGCAGGAATGACAGGGGCGAGCAGTACTTC. Residues: CASRNDRGEQYF.

This chain uses TRBV28 with TRBJ1-5; D perhaps matches TRBD1 (6 bases). The V gene lost 6 bases and the J gene lost 5 bases, with 17 bases spanning the gap. This CDR3 comprises 15 residues. Germline values: CDR1 MDHEN, CDR2 SYDVKM. This chain's CDR3 is CASSPGGAVYQPQHF. The CDR3 DNA sequence: TGTGCCAGCAGCCCCGGGGGGGCTGTCTATCAGCCCCAGCATTTT.

The V and J genes are TRBV5-1 and TRBJ2-5; TRBD2 is a possible D gene (6 bases). With 5 bases removed from V and 2 bases from J, the gap between germline ends came to 10 bases. The CDR3 contains 13 residues. From germline, CDR1 is SGHRS and CDR2 YFSETQ. The CDR3 reads CASRVAVQETQYF. The CDR3 DNA follows: TGCGCCAGCAGAGTAGCGGTACAAGAGACCCAGTACTTC.

The V and J genes are TRBV28 and TRBJ1-2, with a tentative D call TRBD1 (5 bases). The CDR3 has 16 amino acids. Germline CDR1 and CDR2: MDHEN and SYDVKM. The V end lost 3 bases, the J end lost 7 bases, and 21 bases lay between the germline ends. This CDR3 is CASSFTGQRLVGGYTF. CDR3 sequence (DNA): TGTGCCAGCAGTTTCACAGGCCAAAGGCTGGTGGGTGGCTACACCTTC.

This clone appeared a few times. This chain uses TRBV7-9 with TRBJ1-2; TRBD1 might be the D (5 bases). This CDR3 is 16 amino acids long. Deletions cut 1 base from V and 4 bases from J, with 16 bases between. From germline, CDR1 is SEHNR and CDR2 FQNEAQ (reference sequence). The CDR3 DNA reads TGTGCCAGCAGCTTAGACGGGTCGGGACTTCTCTATGGCTACACCTTC. This encodes CASSLDGSGLLYGYTF.

The chain uses TRBV2 and TRBJ1-4; TRBD1 matches 7 bases. The trim removed 1 base at V and 4 bases at J, leaving 6 bases unmatched. The CDR3 is 16 residues long. The germline V gene has CDR1 SNHLY and CDR2 FYNNEI. This CDR3 reads CASSEGIQGGNEKLFF. In DNA form, the CDR3 reads TGTGCCAGCAGTGAAGGGATTCAGGGGGGTAATGAAAAACTGTTTTTT. The full variable domain, its missing parts supplied by reference TRBV2 and TRBJ1-4, is EPEVTQTPSHQVTQMGQEVILRCVPISNHLYFYWYRQILGQKVEFLVSFYNNEISEKSEIFDDQFSVERPDGSNFTLKIRSTKLEDSAMYFCASSEGIQGGNEKLFFGSGTQLSVL.

This rearrangement joins TRBV15 to TRBJ2-7, with D possibly being TRBD1 (6 bases). The CDR3 totals 13 residues. V shed 8 bases and J shed 1 base, with 12 bases lying between them. Germline assignment: CDR1 LNHNV and CDR2 YYDKDF (reference sequence). The CDR3, as DNA: TGTGCCACCCAGGGGCGCGTGTCCTACGAGCAGTACTTC. This codes for CATQGRVSYEQYF.

V is TRBV7-2 and J is TRBJ2-3, with 10 bases identical to TRBD1. CDR3 length: 15 residues. Losses at the gene ends were 2 bases for V and 4 bases for J; bases not matched to a gene: 3. Germline V gene lookup returns CDR1 SGHTA and CDR2 FQGNSA. The CDR3 reads CASSLRDRGADTQYF. The CDR3 DNA reads as TGTGCCAGCAGCTTAAGGGACAGGGGTGCAGATACGCAGTATTTT.

The genes are TRBV6-4 and TRBJ2-5; 7 bases align to TRBD2. Germline lookup yields CDR1 MRHNA and CDR2 SNTAGT. The junction had 12 bases not matched to a gene; V was cut back by 0 bases and J by 5 bases. The CDR3 spans 17 residues. In DNA form, the CDR3 reads TGTGCCAGCAGTGACTCGAACAGCGGGGCGGGGAGGGAGACCCAGTACTTC. It encodes CASSDSNSGAGRETQYF.

The CDR3 DNA reads as TGTGCCTGGATTACGGGAGGGGCGGAAAAACTGTTTTTT. Translated: CAWITGGAEKLFF. V gene TRBV30 combines with J gene TRBJ1-4, with D possibly matching TRBD1 (5 bases). Germline V gene lookup returns CDR1 GTSNPN and CDR2 SVGIG (reference sequence). The V and J ends lost 4 bases and 8 bases respectively, with 14 bases between them. The CDR3 extends over 13 amino acids.

The chain recombines TRBV27 with TRBJ2-7, with 14 nucleotides matching TRBD2. CDR3 size: 16 residues. Trimming took 8 bases from V and 9 from J; bases not matched to a gene: 15. In germline, CDR1 is MNHEY, CDR2 SMNVEV (reference sequence). The CDR3 region has the DNA TGTGCCAGCGCCGTTTGGACTAGCGGGAGGCCGGGGAGGCAGTACTTC. This gives the protein CASAVWTSGRPGRQYF.

This clone was seen a single time. V and J are TRBV7-2 and TRBJ2-7; a weak D match, TRBD1 (6 bases). V shed 7 bases and J shed 3 bases, with 19 bases lying between them. This CDR3 comprises 15 residues. CDR1 and CDR2 (germline): SGHTA, FQGNSA. CDR3 in DNA: TGTGCCAGCACCCCTGCGACAGGTCTATTCTACGAGCAGTACTTC. Its protein is CASTPATGLFYEQYF.

V and J are TRBV7-2 and TRBJ1-1; 9 bases match TRBD1. CDR1 SGHTA and CDR2 FQGNSA come from the germline V gene. The CDR3 is 14 residues long. The J segment lost 5 bases and the V segment lost 2 bases, leaving 3 bases of the junction unmatched. The CDR3 DNA follows: TGTGCCAGCAGCTTAAGACAGGGGGTTACTGAAGCTTTCTTT. Translating it yields CASSLRQGVTEAFF. Combining the CDR3 with reference TRBV7-2 and TRBJ1-1 gives the whole variable domain GAGVSQSPSNKVTEKGKDVELRCDPISGHTALYWYRQSLGQGLEFLIYFQGNSAPDKSGLPSDRFSAERTGGSVSTLTIQRTQQEDSAVYLCASSLRQGVTEAFFGQGTRLTVV.

The chain uses TRBV19 and TRBJ1-5, with D possibly matching TRBD1 (5 bases). The CDR3 has 14 residues. The V gene's germline CDR1 is LNHDA and CDR2 SQIVND (reference sequence). V was cut by 4 bases and J by 3 bases, with 10 bases left in between. The CDR3 reads CASSRAGYNQPQHF. In DNA form, the CDR3 reads TGTGCCAGTAGTAGAGCAGGGTACAATCAGCCCCAGCATTTT.

This clone was found a few times. The J gene is TRBJ2-6, the V gene TRBV9; possibly TRBD1 for D (6 bases). CDR1 and CDR2 (germline): SGDLS, YYNGEE. The length of the CDR3 is 16 residues. V lost 4 bases and J 4 bases, leaving 15 bases between the germline ends. The CDR3 region has the DNA TGTGCCAGCAGCCCTTCCTACAGGGCAGGGGCCAACGTCCTGACTTTC. It encodes CASSPSYRAGANVLTF.

This rearrangement joins TRBV7-9 to TRBJ1-4, with TRBD1 matching over 9 bases. This CDR3 is built from 16 residues. Looked up from germline, CDR1 is SEHNR and CDR2 is FQNEAQ (reference sequence). V was pared by 0 bases and J by 7 bases, with 6 bases of the junction left unmatched. The CDR3 DNA is TGTGCCAGCAGCTTAGCGATGGGGACAGGGTCTGAAAAACTGTTTTTT. Translating it yields CASSLAMGTGSEKLFF. Full variable domain (outside the CDR3, taken from reference TRBV7-9 and TRBJ1-4): DTGVSQNPRHKITKRGQNVTFRCDPISEHNRLYWYRQTLGQGPEFLTYFQNEAQLEKSRLLSDRFSAERPKGSFSTLEIQRTEQGDSAMYLCASSLAMGTGSEKLFFGSGTQLSVL.

The chain is built from TRBV5-1 and TRBJ2-4; 8 nucleotides agree with TRBD1. Germline CDR1 is SGHRS and CDR2 is YFSETQ. The CDR3 covers 14 residues. The J segment lost 12 bases and the V segment lost 0 bases, leaving 8 bases of the junction unmatched. In DNA form, the CDR3 reads TGCGCCAGCAGCTTGGGGACAGGGAAGGTTGGTCAGTACTTC. Its protein is CASSLGTGKVGQYF.

The chain couples TRBV19 to TRBJ2-1, with 12 bases fitting TRBD2. The CDR3 runs to 16 residues. Germline trimming cut 5 bases from V and 7 bases from J; bases unmatched to any gene: 9. Germline lookup yields CDR1 LNHDA and CDR2 SQIVND (reference sequence). CDR3 protein: CASSPRLAGVRNEQFF. As DNA, the CDR3 is TGTGCCAGTAGTCCCCGACTAGCGGGAGTAAGGAATGAGCAGTTCTTC.